The 24 T cell receptor beta chains below all came from one sample that was sequenced in a study of T cells after yellow fever vaccination. TCRdb reprocessed the 5' RACE reads via MiXCR and lists one record per CDR3 protein. The profile shows some 250,000 distinct CDR3 sequences, approximately 3.6% of them singletons. The sequencing used PBMCs, collected 15 days after the yellow fever booster vaccination. Receptors originate from a man between 18 and 35 years old who received the YFV17D yellow fever vaccine.

This clonotype showed up many times. The chain employs TRBV30 and TRBJ1-2; 7 bases are shared with TRBD1. The CDR3 length is 12 residues. The V gene end was trimmed by 4 bases and the J gene end by 5 bases; junction bases not matched to a gene: 4. Germline CDR1 reads GTSNPN; CDR2 reads SVGIG (reference sequence). The CDR3 spells CAWTGTAYGYTF. The CDR3 coding sequence is TGTGCCTGGACCGGGACAGCATATGGCTACACCTTC.

This clonotype was seen ten or more times. The V gene is TRBV11-2, the J gene TRBJ2-3; D is unresolved. Between the trimmed V and J ends, which lost 3 bases and 4 bases, there was a span of 5 bases. The CDR3 is 12 amino acids. CDR1 SGHAT and CDR2 FQNNGV come from the germline V gene. The DNA for the CDR3 is TGTGCCAGCAGCTTTATCTCAGATACGCAGTATTTT. It encodes CASSFISDTQYF.

This clonotype occurred many times. The CDR3 is CASSQDSLNYGYTF. CDR3 nucleotides: TGTGCCAGCAGCCAAGACAGCCTTAACTATGGCTACACCTTC. The chain is built from TRBV4-2 and TRBJ1-2; D is uncertain. CDR1 and CDR2 (germline): LGHNA, YNFKEQ. The CDR3 length is 14 residues. V lost 0 bases and J lost 1, with 6 bases in between.

This clonotype was recorded a few times. The rearrangement links TRBV6-6 to TRBJ1-1, with unresolved D. Trimming left V 0 bases short and J 0 bases short, with 11 bases between. Per the germline V gene, CDR1 is MNHNY and CDR2 is SVGAGI (reference sequence). The length of the CDR3 is 16 residues. CDR3 loop: CASSYSGGRLNTEAFF. The CDR3 DNA reads TGTGCCAGCAGTTACTCGGGAGGACGGCTGAACACTGAAGCTTTCTTT.

This clonotype was observed a few times. J is TRBJ2-7 and V is TRBV5-4; weak D call: TRBD1 (7 bases). The CDR3 extends over 14 amino acids. Looked up from germline, CDR1 is SGHNT and CDR2 is YYREEE (reference sequence). Trimming shortened V by 0 bases and J by 3 bases, and 10 bases separated the two germline ends. The CDR3 protein is CASSLVRDSYEQYF. The DNA of the CDR3 is TGTGCCAGCAGCTTGGTGCGGGACAGCTACGAGCAGTACTTC.

Ten or more counts support this clonotype. The chain links TRBV5-1 to TRBJ2-2, with D tentatively TRBD2 (6 bases). The V and J ends lost 0 bases and 1 base respectively, with 7 bases between them. This CDR3 is 15 amino acids long. Germline V lookup: CDR1 SGHRS, CDR2 YFSETQ. In DNA form, the CDR3 reads TGCGCCAGCAGCTTGGAGGAGGGGAACACCGGGGAGCTGTTTTTT. It codes for CASSLEEGNTGELFF. The complete variable domain, with remaining parts taken from reference TRBV5-1 and TRBJ2-2, reads KAGVTQTPRYLIKTRGQQVTLSCSPISGHRSVSWYQQTPGQGLQFLFEYFSETQRNKGNFPGRFSGRQFSNSRSEMNVSTLELGDSALYLCASSLEEGNTGELFFGEGSRLTVL.

This clonotype was detected ten times or more. The chain is built from TRBV7-8 and TRBJ2-7, with D maybe TRBD2 (7 bases). The CDR3 length is 16 residues. With 1 base removed from V and 7 bases from J, the gap between germline ends came to 20 bases. Germline V gene data show CDR1 as SGHVS and CDR2 as FQNEAQ. The CDR3 reads CASSLVGGAVGLEQYV. The CDR3 DNA reads TGTGCCAGCAGCTTAGTAGGGGGGGCGGTGGGTTTGGAGCAGTACGTC.

This clonotype was seen at least ten times. The chain is built from TRBV29-1 and TRBJ2-7; 9 bases align to TRBD2. Germline assignment: CDR1 SQVTM and CDR2 ANQGSEA. Trimming cost V 8 bases and J 5 bases; bases outside gene matches: 10. The CDR3 sequence is 13 residues long. Written as DNA, the CDR3 is TGCAGCTTTAGCGGGGGTCTAAGCAACGAGCAGTACTTC. This translates into CSFSGGLSNEQYF.

In its sample, this clonotype was seen many times. The J gene is TRBJ2-1, the V gene TRBV28; D is possibly TRBD2 (5 bases). Trimming shortened V by 5 bases and J by 8 bases, and 19 bases separated the two germline ends. The V gene's germline CDR1 is MDHEN and CDR2 SYDVKM. The CDR3 is 15 residues long. As DNA, the CDR3 is TGTGCCAGCAGTATCCACCTCTCTGAGGGCTATGAGCAGTTCTTC. The encoded protein is CASSIHLSEGYEQFF. Full variable domain (remainder filled in from reference TRBV28 and TRBJ2-1): DVKVTQSSRYLVKRTGEKVFLECVQDMDHENMFWYRQDPGLGLRLIYFSYDVKMKEKGDIPEGYSVSREKKERFSLILESASTNQTSMYLCASSIHLSEGYEQFFGPGTRLTVL.

The table lists this clonotype with a few counts. The chain recombines TRBV20-1 with TRBJ1-5; D possibly corresponds to TRBD1 (5 bases). The CDR3 spans 14 residues. V lost 2 bases and J lost 8, with 16 bases in between. Germline CDR1 and CDR2: DFQATT and SNEGSKA (reference sequence). CDR3 in DNA: TGCAGTGCTAGACCGCGCGGGGGTTGGGAGCCCCAGCATTTT. Amino acid sequence: CSARPRGGWEPQHF.

In this sample, this clonotype turned up many times. The chain recombines TRBV4-1 with TRBJ1-3, with D possibly TRBD1 on 6 matching bases. Germline assignment: CDR1 MGHRA and CDR2 YSYEKL. V dropped 3 bases and J dropped 0 bases, with 15 bases sitting between them. This CDR3 is 17 amino acids long. CDR3 DNA: TGCGCCAGCAGCCATCTTGAGGGGGGGCCCTCTGGAAACACCATATATTTT. It yields the protein CASSHLEGGPSGNTIYF.

The table lists this clonotype with a few counts. This chain joins TRBV20-1 and TRBJ2-5; possible D gene TRBD1, 6 bases. Trimming stripped 3 bases from V and 0 bases from J, with 11 bases between. Germline lookup yields CDR1 DFQATT and CDR2 SNEGSKA (reference sequence). The CDR3 contains 14 residues. The CDR3 region has the DNA TGCAGTGCTAGGGCAGGGGCCAACCAAGAGACCCAGTACTTC. It encodes CSARAGANQETQYF.

In its sample, this clonotype was seen many times. The genes are TRBV4-2 and TRBJ2-5; 9 nucleotides agree with TRBD2. The length of the CDR3 is 15 residues. The J segment lost 5 bases and the V segment lost 1 base, leaving 5 bases of the junction unmatched. CDR1 is LGHNA and CDR2 is YNFKEQ in the germline V gene. This chain's CDR3 is CASSQVAGGWETQYF. DNA of the CDR3: TGTGCCAGCAGCCAAGTTGCGGGGGGGTGGGAGACCCAGTACTTC.

This clonotype showed up many times. This sequence joins TRBV2 and TRBJ2-7; D is possibly TRBD2 (5 bases). The CDR3 spans 13 residues. Looked up from germline, CDR1 is SNHLY and CDR2 is FYNNEI. The V end was cut by 4 bases, the J end by 6 bases, with 13 bases between. The CDR3 DNA is TGTGCCAGCAGTGGAGACGGGAATGGCGAGCAGTACGTC. Translating it yields CASSGDGNGEQYV.

This clonotype was counted at least ten times. The V and J genes are TRBV4-3 and TRBJ1-1; TRBD1 might be the D (5 bases). Trimming pared 3 bases from V and 5 bases from J, leaving 16 bases between. CDR1 is LGHNA and CDR2 is YSLEER in the germline V gene. This CDR3 has 15 amino acids. The CDR3 region is CASSHELGVGTEAFF. The CDR3 DNA follows: TGCGCCAGCAGCCATGAGTTGGGGGTTGGAACTGAAGCTTTCTTT.

This clonotype was counted at least ten times. The gene calls are TRBV5-1 and TRBJ2-1, with 7 bases identical to TRBD2. V lost 4 bases and J lost 2; bases outside the gene matches: 9. The CDR3 is 16 residues long. Germline V gene sequence: CDR1 SGHRS, CDR2 YFSETQ. Written as DNA, the CDR3 is TGCGCCAGCAGCGAGGGAGGGTTGGGTCCCTACAATGAGCAGTTCTTC. Protein: CASSEGGLGPYNEQFF.

This clonotype was picked up many times. The DNA for the CDR3 is TGTGCCTGGAGTGGGGCTGGGGGATACCTAGCCAAAAACATTCAGTACTTC. This translates into CAWSGAGGYLAKNIQYF. The chain has TRBV30 and TRBJ2-4, with D perhaps matching TRBD1 or TRBD2 (5 bases each). CDR3 length: 17 residues. With 1 base removed from V and 0 bases from J, the gap between germline ends came to 16 bases. The germline V gene has CDR1 GTSNPN and CDR2 SVGIG (reference sequence).

This clonotype has ten or more counts. V is TRBV5-1 and J is TRBJ1-1, with 10 bases that match TRBD1. The CDR3 is made up of 17 amino acids. V lost 3 bases to trimming and J lost 6 bases; unmatched junction nucleotides: 14. Germline-derived CDR1 and CDR2 are SGHRS and YFSETQ. The CDR3 DNA is TGCGCCAGCAGCTCGGACAGGGGGGCGCGAAAAAGGGCTGAAGCTTTCTTT. This codes for CASSSDRGARKRAEAFF.

V usage is TRBV5-1 and J usage is TRBJ1-1; a weak D match, TRBD1 (6 bases). The CDR3 covers 14 residues. CDR1 SGHRS and CDR2 YFSETQ come from the germline V gene. With 4 bases removed from V and 4 bases from J, the gap between germline ends came to 14 bases. The chain's CDR3 is CASSRDGRGTEAFF. The CDR3 DNA is TGCGCCAGCAGCCGAGATGGCAGGGGCACTGAAGCTTTCTTT.

This clonotype came up a few times. The rearrangement links TRBV20-1 to TRBJ2-7; 13 bases are shared with TRBD2. Germline CDR1 DFQATT, CDR2 SNEGSKA (reference sequence). V was clipped by 3 bases and J by 7 bases; unmatched bases: 9. This CDR3 spans 15 amino acids. CDR3 DNA: TGCAGTGCTAGGAACCGACTAGCGGGGGGTACGGAGCAGTACTTC. This gives the protein CSARNRLAGGTEQYF.

This clonotype was seen repeatedly, ten times or more. The rearrangement joins TRBV7-2 to TRBJ1-1, with D hard to call. CDR1 is SGHTA and CDR2 is FQGNSA in the germline V gene. V was pared by 1 base and J by 1 base, with 16 bases between. CDR3 size: 17 residues. CDR3 nucleotide sequence: TGTGCCAGCAGCTTAGGCGCCAACTACGCCACGAACACTGAAGCTTTCTTT. It encodes CASSLGANYATNTEAFF.

Many counts were recorded for this clonotype. V is TRBV4-1 and J is TRBJ1-2; D gene uncertain. Trimming pared 7 bases from V and 3 bases from J, leaving 24 bases between. Germline CDR1 MGHRA, CDR2 YSYEKL. CDR3 size: 17 residues. In nucleotides, the CDR3 is TGCGCCAGCACCCCCCGCAGTAATACGGATAATTACTATGGCTACACCTTC. Its translation: CASTPRSNTDNYYGYTF.

The chain carries TRBV12-2 and TRBJ2-3. TRBV12-2 is assigned pseudogene status. The length of the CDR3 is 16 residues. This CDR3 is CASRLAVRYSTDTQYF. As DNA, the CDR3 is TGTGCAAGTCGCTTAGCGGTCAGGTATAGCACAGATACGCAGTATTTT.

At least ten counts were recorded for this clonotype. The chain combines TRBV10-3 with TRBJ2-3; D uncertain. Germline V CDR1 and CDR2: ENHRY, SYGVKD. V was shortened by 0 bases and J by 4 bases, with 11 bases between the two germline ends. CDR3 size: 15 residues. The CDR3 is CAISESGIAADTQYF. CDR3 nucleotides: TGTGCCATCAGTGAGTCGGGGATTGCGGCAGATACGCAGTATTTT.